This TCR beta chain was identified in a study of T cells in Graves' hyperthyroidism and ophthalmopathy. This clonotype was found many times. The target antigen is unknown. TCR beta CDR3 regions were amplified from RNA. When the TCR CDR3 underwent first-round RT-PCR, the HTBI primer set was used. TCRdb re-analysed the multiplex PCR reads in MiXCR, keeping a single row per CDR3 protein. This table has approximately 610,000 distinct CDR3 sequences, about 15% appearing once. Findings of the study overall: Blood also held most thyroid clonotypes expanded beyond 0.001. Onset of ophthalmopathy came a median around 6.2 months after the model predicted it.

Ophthalmopathy cases scored 3 or more on the Clinical Activity Score and 4 or more on NOSPECS grade, with duration below 3 months. Fresh peripheral blood, approximately 10 ml, was the source of the PBMCs. The sample was blood. This clonotype originated in a woman aged 40 to 50 with Graves' ophthalmopathy.

The CDR3 DNA sequence: TGCGCCAGCCAGACGGATAACTACGAGCAGTACTTC. It is translated as CASQTDNYEQYF. This chain uses TRBV10-2 with TRBJ2-7; D is uncertain. V lost 8 bases and J 3 bases, leaving 11 bases between the germline ends. CDR1 is WSHSY, CDR2 SAAADI, per germline. The CDR3 has 12 amino acids.